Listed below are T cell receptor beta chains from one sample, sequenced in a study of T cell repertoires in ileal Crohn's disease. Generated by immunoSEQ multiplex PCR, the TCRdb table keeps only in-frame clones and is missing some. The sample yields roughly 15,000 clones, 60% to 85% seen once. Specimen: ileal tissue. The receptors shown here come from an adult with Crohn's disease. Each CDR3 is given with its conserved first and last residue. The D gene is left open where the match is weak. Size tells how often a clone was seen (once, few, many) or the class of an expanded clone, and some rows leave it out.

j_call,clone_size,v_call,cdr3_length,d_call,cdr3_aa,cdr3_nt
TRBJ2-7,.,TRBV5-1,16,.,CASSVTTGAGAYEQYF,TGCGCCAGCAGCGTTACTACGGGGGCGGGGGCCTACGAGCAGTACTTC
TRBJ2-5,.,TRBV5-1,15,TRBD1,CASSSVQGAEETQYF,TGCGCCAGCAGCTCGGTACAGGGGGCAGAGGAGACCCAGTACTTC
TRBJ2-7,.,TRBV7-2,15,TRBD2,CASSSGSGYSYEQYF,TGTGCCAGCAGCTCAGGTAGCGGGTACTCCTACGAGCAGTACTTC
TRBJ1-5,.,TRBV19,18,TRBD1,CASGKGTGAHRSNQPQHF,TGTGCCAGTGGAAAAGGGACAGGAGCACATCGTAGCAATCAGCCCCAGCATTTT
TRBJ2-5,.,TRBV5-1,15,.,CASSLTSATQETQYF,TGCGCCAGCAGCTTGACTTCCGCTACCCAAGAGACCCAGTACTTC
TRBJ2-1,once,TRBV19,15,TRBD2,CASKGLAGVENEQFF,TGTGCCAGTAAAGGACTAGCGGGAGTGGAAAATGAGCAGTTCTTC
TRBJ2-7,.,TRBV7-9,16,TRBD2,CASSPGGAGTIYEQYF,TGTGCCAGCAGCCCAGGAGGAGCGGGGACGATATACGAGCAGTACTTC
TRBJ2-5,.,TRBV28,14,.,CASSPWDTQETQYF,TGTGCCAGCAGTCCCTGGGACACCCAAGAGACCCAGTACTTC
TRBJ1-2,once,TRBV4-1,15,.,CASSQDWAGYSGYTF,TGCGCCAGCAGCCAAGACTGGGCAGGATACAGCGGCTACACCTTC
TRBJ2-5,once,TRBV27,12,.,CASKRAGETQYF,TGTGCCAGCAAGAGGGCAGGAGAGACCCAGTACTTC
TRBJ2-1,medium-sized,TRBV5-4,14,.,CASSLTGTYNEQFF,TGTGCCAGCAGCTTGACTGGGACATACAATGAGCAGTTCTTC
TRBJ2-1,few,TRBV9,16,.,CASSRSNGGTGDEQFF,TGTGCCAGCAGTCGCTCCAACGGGGGTACAGGGGATGAGCAGTTCTTC
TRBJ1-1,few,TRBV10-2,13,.,CASSPQGNTEAFF,TGCGCCAGCAGCCCCCAGGGGAACACTGAAGCTTTCTTT
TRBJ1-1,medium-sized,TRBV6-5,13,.,CASSILLNTEAFF,TGTGCCAGCAGTATTCTTCTGAACACTGAAGCTTTCTTT
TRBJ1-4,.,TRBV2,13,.,CASSESGSEKLFF,TGTGCCAGCAGTGAATCCGGCTCTGAAAAACTGTTTTTT
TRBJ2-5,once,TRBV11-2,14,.,CASSSTTGGETQYF,TGTGCCAGCAGCTCGACGACGGGCGGGGAGACCCAGTACTTC
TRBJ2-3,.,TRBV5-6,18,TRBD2,CASSFSTSTLGKADTQYF,TGTGCCAGCAGCTTCTCGACTAGCACCCTGGGTAAGGCAGATACGCAGTATTTT
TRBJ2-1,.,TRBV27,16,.,CASSFILLGSYNEQFF,TGTGCCAGCAGTTTCATTCTCCTAGGCTCCTACAATGAGCAGTTCTTC
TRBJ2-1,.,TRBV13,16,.,CASSSRDSYSYNEQFF,TGTGCCAGCAGCTCACGGGACTCCTATTCCTACAATGAGCAGTTCTTC
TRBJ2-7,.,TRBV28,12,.,CASSFLDREQYF,TGTGCCAGCAGTTTTCTAGATCGCGAGCAGTACTTC
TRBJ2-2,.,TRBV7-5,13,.,CASSRLSTGELFF,TGTGCCAGCAGCCGACTTAGCACCGGGGAGCTGTTTTTT
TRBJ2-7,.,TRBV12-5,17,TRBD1,CASGPTPQGAGMYEQYF,TGTGCTAGTGGCCCAACGCCCCAGGGGGCTGGTATGTACGAGCAGTACTTC
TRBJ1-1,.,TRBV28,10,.,CAAGSTEAFF,TGTGCCGCCGGAAGCACTGAAGCTTTCTTT
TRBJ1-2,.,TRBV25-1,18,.,CASSDNVRGAVVGYGYTF,TGTGCCAGCAGTGATAATGTCAGAGGGGCAGTAGTGGGTTATGGCTACACCTTC
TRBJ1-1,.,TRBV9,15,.,CASSAAGDANTEAFF,TGTGCCAGCAGCGCAGCAGGGGATGCGAACACTGAAGCTTTCTTT
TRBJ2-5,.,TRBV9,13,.,CASSLGVGETQYF,TGTGCCAGCAGCCTAGGGGTGGGAGAGACCCAGTACTTC
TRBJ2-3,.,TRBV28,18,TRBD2,CASSSGGLGTSGTDTQYF,TGTGCCAGCAGTTCCGGCGGATTAGGGACTAGCGGCACAGATACGCAGTATTTT
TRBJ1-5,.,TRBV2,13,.,CATGPAGNQPQHF,TGTGCCACTGGACCCGCCGGGAATCAGCCCCAGCATTTT
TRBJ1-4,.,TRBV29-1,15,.,CSASGTPKVGEKLFF,TGCAGCGCCTCGGGGACCCCGAAGGTGGGAGAAAAACTGTTTTTT
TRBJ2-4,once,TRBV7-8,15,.,CASSLRGDMLNIQYF,TGTGCCAGCAGTCTCAGGGGGGACATGTTAAACATTCAGTACTTC
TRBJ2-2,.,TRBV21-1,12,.,CASSKTTGELFF,TGTGCCAGCAGCAAAACTACCGGGGAGCTGTTTTTT
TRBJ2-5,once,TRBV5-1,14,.,CASSQKTAQETQYF,TGCGCCAGCAGCCAGAAGACAGCACAAGAGACCCAGTACTTC
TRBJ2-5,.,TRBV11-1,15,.,CASSWGRAGQETQYF,TGTGCCAGCAGCTGGGGTCGAGCGGGCCAAGAGACCCAGTACTTC
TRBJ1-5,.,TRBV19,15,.,CASSRLGGSNQPQHF,TGTGCCAGTAGTCGGTTAGGGGGGAGCAATCAGCCCCAGCATTTT
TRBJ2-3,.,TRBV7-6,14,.,CASSSFPSADTQYF,TGTGCCAGCAGCTCCTTCCCGTCGGCAGATACGCAGTATTTT
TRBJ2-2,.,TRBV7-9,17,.,CASSLRRGHPQAGELFF,TGTGCCAGCAGCTTAAGGAGGGGGCACCCCCAGGCCGGGGAGCTGTTTTTT
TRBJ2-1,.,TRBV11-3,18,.,CASSLSGQGLAGHNEQFF,TGTGCCAGCAGCTTAAGTGGGCAGGGGTTAGCGGGCCACAATGAGCAGTTCTTC
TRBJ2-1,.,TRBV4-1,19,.,CASSQGAGLRLEAYNEQFF,TGCGCCAGCAGCCAAGGGGCAGGCCTTAGGCTCGAGGCCTACAATGAGCAGTTCTTC
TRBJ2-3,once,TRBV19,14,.,CASSRTESTDTQYF,TGTGCCAGTAGCAGGACGGAGAGCACAGATACGCAGTATTTT
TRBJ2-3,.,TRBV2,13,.,CASIGRRTDTQYF,TGTGCCAGCATAGGGCGGCGCACAGATACGCAGTATTTT
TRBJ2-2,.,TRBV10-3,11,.,CAIEEAGELFF,TGTGCCATCGAGGAGGCCGGGGAGCTGTTTTTT
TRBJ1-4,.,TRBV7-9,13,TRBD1,CASSGTVNEKLFF,TGTGCCAGTTCCGGGACAGTTAATGAAAAACTGTTTTTT
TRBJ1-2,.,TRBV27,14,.,CASSSTPLAGGYTF,TGTGCCAGCAGCAGCACCCCGCTGGCGGGGGGCTACACCTTC
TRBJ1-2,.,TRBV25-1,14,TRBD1,CASSAGDRNYGYTF,TGTGCCAGCAGTGCCGGGGACAGAAACTATGGCTACACCTTC
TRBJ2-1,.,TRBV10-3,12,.,CAISESLREQFF,TGTGCCATCAGTGAGTCGTTGCGGGAGCAGTTCTTC
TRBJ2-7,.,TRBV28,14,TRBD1,CASRAPGQGVEQYF,TGTGCCAGCAGAGCTCCGGGACAGGGAGTCGAGCAGTACTTC
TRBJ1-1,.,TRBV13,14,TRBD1,CASRKEGANTEAFF,TGTGCCAGCAGGAAAGAGGGGGCGAACACTGAAGCTTTCTTT
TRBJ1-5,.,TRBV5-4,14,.,CASSLGGSNQPQHF,TGTGCCAGCAGCTTGGGGGGAAGCAATCAGCCCCAGCATTTT
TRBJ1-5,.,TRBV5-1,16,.,CASSLGPQGGGQPQHF,TGCGCCAGCAGCTTGGGCCCCCAGGGCGGGGGTCAGCCCCAGCATTTT
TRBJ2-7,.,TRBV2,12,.,CASTGRGSEQYF,TGTGCCAGCACGGGCAGGGGTTCCGAGCAGTACTTC
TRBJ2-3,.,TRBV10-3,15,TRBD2,CAIRTTSGGKDTQYF,TGTGCCATCAGAACGACTAGCGGAGGGAAAGATACGCAGTATTTT
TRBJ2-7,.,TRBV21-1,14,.,CASSTGQGVLEQYF,TGTGCCAGCAGCACGGGACAGGGGGTTCTCGAGCAGTACTTC
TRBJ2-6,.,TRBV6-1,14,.,CASRRVSGANVLTF,TGTGCCAGCAGACGGGTCTCTGGGGCCAACGTCCTGACTTTC